The entry below gives a single T cell receptor beta chain sequence along with its context. Seattle patient enrollment occurred during active infection, with longitudinal follow-up thereafter. The data were obtained in a study of blood T cell repertoires in COVID-19. Study-wide context: COVID-19 samples, acute and convalescent, were from the United States, Italy and Spain. T cells, B-cell-depleted T cells, or PBMCs supplied cDNA or gDNA.

Authors' data handling: Amplification of reference gene primers provided the estimated nucleated cell counts. Sequenced by immunoSEQ multiplex PCR; TCRdb stores in-frame clones only, minus some. The V and J calls and clone size were taken over from that table, and D and trimming were inferred from the DNA. The profile shows 150,000 to 250,000 clones, roughly 94% of them singletons. Looked up from germline, CDR1 is LNHDA and CDR2 is SQIVND (reference sequence). Trimming cost V 0 bases and J 2 bases, with 7 bases left between them. This CDR3 has 14 amino acids. The J gene is TRBJ1-2, the V gene TRBV19; D gene uncertain. The sequence was collected from a man aged 25 to 40 with COVID-19, enrolled during active disease. What was sequenced was peripheral blood. The CDR3 protein is CASSIDRGNYGYTF. The CDR3 nucleotides read TGTGCCAGTAGTATAGATCGAGGGAACTATGGCTACACCTTC.